This entry features one T cell receptor beta chain sequence. Its antigen is not known. Some clones are missing from TCRdb's copy, which holds only in-frame ones; the method was immunoSEQ multiplex PCR. This table has some 99,000 clones, roughly nine tenths appearing once. These data belong to a study of T cell responses to AZD1222 COVID-19 vaccine. Points from the study as a whole: Repertoire sampling occurred only after the peak T cell response.

The germline gives CDR1 SGHTA, CDR2 FQGNSA. V was trimmed by 5 bases and J by 11 bases, leaving 12 bases between them. CDR3 length: 12 amino acids. The source of this sequence is an adult in good health. The chain employs TRBV7-2 and TRBJ1-4; unclear D gene. The specimen comprised peripheral blood, sampled on day 0 of AZD1222 vaccination. CDR3 amino acids: CASSHDDGKLFF. The CDR3 coding sequence is TGTGCCAGCAGCCACGACGACGGGAAACTGTTTTTT. Full variable domain (missing parts from reference TRBV7-2 and TRBJ1-4): GAGVSQSPSNKVTEKGKDVELRCDPISGHTALYWYRQSLGQGLEFLIYFQGNSAPDKSGLPSDRFSAERTGGSVSTLTIQRTQQEDSAVYLCASSHDDGKLFFGSGTQLSVL.